The 6 T cell receptor beta chains in this list originate from one sample, sequenced in a study of Graves' ophthalmopathy and Graves' hyperthyroidism. RNA served as the template for amplifying TCR beta CDR3 regions. Second-round multiplex PCR came after first-round RT-PCR with HTBI primers. TCRdb re-called the multiplex PCR reads through MiXCR, storing one row per CDR3 protein. The sample carries 600,000 to 700,000 distinct CDR3 sequences, about two fifths recorded once. Sequenced material: peripheral blood. These receptors came from an adult man with Graves' ophthalmopathy.

This clonotype has at least ten counts. This chain links TRBV20-1 with TRBJ2-7, with 14 nucleotides matching TRBD2. Germline V lookup: CDR1 DFQATT, CDR2 SNEGSKA (reference sequence). This CDR3 is 15 amino acids long. V dropped 3 bases and J dropped 6; count of bases not matched to a gene: 7. DNA of the CDR3: TGCAGTGCTAGCCGCGGACTAGCGGGAGGTCGCGAGCAGTACTTC. It translates to CSASRGLAGGREQYF.

This chain connects TRBV10-2 to TRBJ2-3; 11 bases line up with TRBD2. V was clipped by 5 bases and J by 3 bases; unmatched bases: 4. Germline V lookup: CDR1 WSHSY, CDR2 SAAADI. The length of the CDR3 is 15 residues. CDR3 protein: CASSLAGGQTDTQYF. The CDR3 DNA reads as TGCGCCAGCAGTCTAGCGGGGGGCCAGACAGATACGCAGTATTTT.

The rearrangement links TRBV11-2 to TRBJ1-2; D is uncertain. This CDR3 is built from 11 residues. V lost 11 bases and J 8 bases, leaving 15 bases between the germline ends. The V gene's germline CDR1 is SGHAT and CDR2 FQNNGV. The CDR3 protein is CAWSRGFGYTF. Here the CDR3 DNA reads TGTGCCTGGAGTCGGGGTTTCGGCTACACCTTC.

Concerning this clonotype: Mismatch with germline at one junction end may stem from a read error. This chain joins TRBV7-2 and TRBJ2-7; maybe TRBD2 (5 bases). The germline gives CDR1 SGHTA, CDR2 FQGNSA. The CDR3 has 16 amino acids. In nucleotides, the CDR3 is TGCGCCAGCAGCCACGGACCCGGGGTCTACGCCGACGAGCAGTACTTC. It translates to CASSHGPGVYADEQYF.

This clonotype was counted ten times or more. The chain is built from TRBV29-1 and TRBJ2-2; 7 positions agree with TRBD1. CDR3 size: 15 residues. Losses at the gene ends were 6 bases for V and 4 bases for J; bases not matched to a gene: 11. Germline V gives CDR1 SQVTM, CDR2 ANQGSEA. This chain's CDR3 is CSVDRQGRGTGELFF. The CDR3 region has the DNA TGCAGCGTAGATAGACAGGGACGGGGCACCGGGGAGCTGTTTTTT.

This chain links TRBV10-3 with TRBJ1-5; D remains unclear. This CDR3 is 13 amino acids long. Per germline, CDR1 ENHRY and CDR2 SYGVKD. The CDR3 sequence is CARGQNSNQPQHF. The CDR3 coding sequence is TGTGCTAGAGGGCAGAATAGCAATCAGCCCCAGCATTTT.